The sequence of this T cell receptor (beta chain) was determined in a study of T cells in Graves' hyperthyroidism and ophthalmopathy. Across the whole study: Peripheral blood specimens were obtained at initial diagnosis, prior to any treatment. Study results and limitations: Ophthalmopathy got predicted by the model a median approximately 6.4 months before its onset. A model using 13 V-J features told ophthalmopathy apart from stable hyperthyroidism.

Hyperthyroidism, newly diagnosed and lasting under 2 months, affected patients aged 18 to 65. To note about this clonotype: What it binds is not known.

RNA transcripts gave rise to amplified TCR beta CDR3 regions. The study used the HTBI primer set for a first-round RT-PCR of the TCR CDR3. TCRdb ran MiXCR on the multiplex PCR reads and lists one entry per CDR3 protein. The sample holds hundreds of thousands of distinct CDR3 sequences, roughly 17% seen once. This CDR3 is built from 14 residues. V lost 4 bases to trimming and J lost 5 bases; unmatched junction nucleotides: 7. The clonotype was recovered from a woman aged 18-29 years with Graves' hyperthyroidism. Material for sequencing was blood. This chain links TRBV12-3 or TRBV12-4 with TRBJ2-5; 7 bases map to TRBD1. The CDR3 DNA sequence: TGTGCCAGCAGTTCCGCAGGGGGTATGGAGACCCAGTACTTC. This translates into CASSSAGGMETQYF.